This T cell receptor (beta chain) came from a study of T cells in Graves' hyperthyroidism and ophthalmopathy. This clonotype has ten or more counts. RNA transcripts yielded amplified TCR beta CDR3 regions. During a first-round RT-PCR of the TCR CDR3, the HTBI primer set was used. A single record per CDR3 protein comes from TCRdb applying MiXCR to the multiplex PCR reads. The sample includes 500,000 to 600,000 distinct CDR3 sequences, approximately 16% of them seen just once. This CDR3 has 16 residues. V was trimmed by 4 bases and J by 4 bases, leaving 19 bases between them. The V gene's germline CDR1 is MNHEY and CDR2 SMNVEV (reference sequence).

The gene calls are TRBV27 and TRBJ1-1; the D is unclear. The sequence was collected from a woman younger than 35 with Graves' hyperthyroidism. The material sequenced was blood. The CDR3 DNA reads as TGTGCCAGCAGTTCATCGGTCCTTAAGAGGTCCACTGAAGCTTTCTTT. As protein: CASSSSVLKRSTEAFF.